This entry lists 25 T cell receptor beta chains sequenced from one sample in a study of CD8 T cells in ankylosing spondylitis. Via MiXCR, TCRdb re-called the 5' RACE reads, giving one row per CDR3 protein. Here the sample spans roughly 230,000 distinct CDR3 sequences, 18% being singletons. The sequenced material came from blood, either unsorted or a sorted T cell fraction (not recorded which). The receptors originated from a male donor with ankylosing spondylitis or in good health (not recorded which).

As concerns this clonotype: Possible read error: a much larger clone is one base away. This chain links TRBV10-3 with TRBJ2-7, with 8 positions matching TRBD2. Germline V gene data show CDR1 as ENHRY and CDR2 as SYGVKD. The length of the CDR3 is 15 residues. The CDR3 nucleotides read TGTGCCTTCAGTGAAGGGGTTAGCGGGACCTACGAGCAGTACTTC. Translating gives CAFSEGVSGTYEQYF.

This clonotype came up many times. V is TRBV29-1 and J is TRBJ2-4; no clear D. V lost 2 bases and J lost 5, with 10 bases in between. The CDR3 is made up of 13 amino acids. The germline V gene has CDR1 SQVTM and CDR2 ANQGSEA. CDR3 sequence reads: CSVESHVENIQYF. In DNA, the CDR3 is TGCAGCGTTGAATCGCACGTAGAAAACATTCAGTACTTC.

With regard to this clonotype: The junction shows a germline mismatch at one end, possibly a read error. This chain links TRBV10-3 with TRBJ2-1, with 7 bases identical to TRBD1. The CDR3 sequence is 16 residues long. Germline CDR1 ENHRY, CDR2 SYGVKD. The CDR3 coding sequence is TGTGCCATCAGTGACACAGACAGGGCCTCCTACAATGGGCAGTTCTTC. As protein: CAISDTDRASYNGQFF.

V is TRBV24-1 and J is TRBJ2-7; D ambiguous. The germline V gene has CDR1 KGHDR and CDR2 SFDVKD. The germline V and J ends were trimmed by 4 bases and 3 bases, with 24 bases remaining between them. This CDR3 comprises 18 residues. The DNA of the CDR3 is TGTGCCACCAGTGACCGCTTTGGGTCCGGACCCTGCATCTACGAGCAGTACTTC. Protein product: CATSDRFGSGPCIYEQYF.

A few counts support this clonotype. The chain links TRBV4-3 to TRBJ2-5, with TRBD2 matching over 7 bases. V shed 0 bases and J 4 bases; nucleotides not matched to a gene: 14. The germline CDR1 and CDR2 sequences are LGHNA and YSLEER. CDR3 size: 18 residues. CDR3 coding DNA: TGCGCCAGCAGCCAAGACCCCTGGCCGAGCGGGGCTACAGAGACCCAGTACTTC. This encodes CASSQDPWPSGATETQYF.

Only a few counts were recorded for this clonotype. This sequence joins TRBV7-9 and TRBJ2-7; 10 bases are shared with TRBD1. The CDR3 length is 16 residues. V lost 5 bases to trimming and J lost 1 base; unmatched junction nucleotides: 8. Germline assignment: CDR1 SEHNR and CDR2 FQNEAQ (reference sequence). This chain's CDR3 is CASSPVPGQGSYEQYF. CDR3 in DNA: TGTGCCAGCAGCCCGGTCCCGGGACAGGGGTCCTACGAGCAGTACTTC.

This clonotype was detected only a few times. The V and J genes are TRBV6-2 or TRBV6-3 and TRBJ2-7; D not certain. The CDR3 runs 15 residues. V was clipped by 6 bases and J by 0 bases, with 15 bases between them. Germline V CDR1 and CDR2: MNHEY, SVGEGT. CDR3 in amino acids: CASSHGLESSYEQYF. CDR3 nucleotide sequence: TGTGCCAGCAGCCATGGTCTAGAGAGCTCCTACGAGCAGTACTTC.

This clonotype was counted between two and nine times. The chain carries TRBV9 and TRBJ2-1, with D perhaps matching TRBD1 (5 bases). V lost 0 bases and J 3 bases, leaving 10 bases between the germline ends. Germline V gives CDR1 SGDLS, CDR2 YYNGEE. The CDR3 runs 15 residues. The CDR3 bases are TGTGCCAGCAGCGTAGTCACAGGCCACTACAATGAGCAGTTCTTC. This codes for CASSVVTGHYNEQFF.

This clonotype was detected many times. J is TRBJ2-3 and V is TRBV29-1, with TRBD1 matching over 9 bases. The germline gives CDR1 SQVTM, CDR2 ANQGSEA. This CDR3 comprises 15 residues. The J segment lost 6 bases and the V segment lost 2 bases, leaving 9 bases of the junction unmatched. The CDR3 sequence: CSVEKTGGRSDTQYF. DNA of the CDR3: TGCAGCGTTGAAAAGACAGGGGGGAGATCGGATACGCAGTATTTT.

This clonotype came up many times. This rearrangement joins TRBV6-1 to TRBJ2-5; TRBD1 might be the D (6 bases). The CDR3 is 14 amino acids. The germline V gene has CDR1 MNHNS and CDR2 SASEGT. Trimming pared 6 bases from V and 5 bases from J, leaving 16 bases between. CDR3 loop: CASSQIAGQETQYF. The CDR3 DNA follows: TGTGCCAGCAGCCAGATAGCAGGACAGGAGACCCAGTACTTC.

The chain joins TRBV7-2 to TRBJ2-4; D ambiguous. Looked up from germline, CDR1 is SGHTA and CDR2 is FQGNSA. V dropped 5 bases and J dropped 10 bases, with 15 bases sitting between them. This CDR3 contains 13 residues. CDR3 nucleotide sequence: TGTGCCAGCAGCCAAGTCCCGGCGCGGATTCAGTACTTC. It codes for CASSQVPARIQYF. Drawing the rest from reference TRBV7-2 and TRBJ2-4, the complete variable domain is GAGVSQSPSNKVTEKGKDVELRCDPISGHTALYWYRQSLGQGLEFLIYFQGNSAPDKSGLPSDRFSAERTGGSVSTLTIQRTQQEDSAVYLCASSQVPARIQYFGAGTRLSVL.

This chain joins TRBV12-3 or TRBV12-4 and TRBJ2-4; TRBD2 might be the D (6 bases). Trimming pared 3 bases from V and 6 bases from J, leaving 12 bases between. The CDR3 covers 14 residues. This CDR3 is CASSLSGRGNIQYF. DNA of the CDR3: TGTGCCAGCAGTTTGTCAGGGCGGGGAAACATTCAGTACTTC.

This chain connects TRBV27 to TRBJ2-7; TRBD2 aligns across 11 bases. Trimming cost V 5 bases and J 3 bases; bases outside gene matches: 6. The CDR3 consists of 15 residues. Germline values: CDR1 MNHEY, CDR2 SMNVEV (reference sequence). The CDR3 DNA follows: TGTGCCAGCAGTGGGGGACTAGCGGAAATCTACGAGCAGTACTTC. Its translation is CASSGGLAEIYEQYF.

This clonotype was counted at least ten times. The V and J genes are TRBV6-2 or TRBV6-3 and TRBJ2-7, with D possibly being TRBD2 (5 bases). V was trimmed by 7 bases and J by 0 bases, leaving 16 bases between them. Germline-derived CDR1 and CDR2 are MNHEY and SVGEGT. The CDR3 is 15 amino acids. CDR3 sequence: CASILREDSSYEQYF. The CDR3 DNA follows: TGTGCCAGCATCCTACGCGAGGACTCCTCCTACGAGCAGTACTTC.

The chain is built from TRBV9 and TRBJ2-7; 9 bases align to TRBD1. This CDR3 region has 15 residues. Germline loops: CDR1 SGDLS, CDR2 YYNGEE. The V and J ends lost 0 bases and 3 bases, in that order; junction bases with no gene match: 4. The CDR3 sequence: CASSVGGTGHYEQYF. CDR3 DNA sequence: TGTGCCAGCAGCGTAGGTGGGACAGGGCACTACGAGCAGTACTTC.

This chain joins TRBV7-8 and TRBJ2-5, with TRBD1 identical over 10 bases. V trimming: 3 bases; J trimming: 5 bases; junction bases outside the gene matches: 6. Per the germline V gene, CDR1 is SGHVS and CDR2 is FQNEAQ. CDR3 length equals 15 residues. CDR3 protein: CASSFPTGGGETQYF. In DNA, the CDR3 is TGTGCCAGCAGCTTTCCGACAGGGGGCGGCGAGACCCAGTACTTC.

In this sample, this clonotype turned up a few times. The V call is TRBV6-5, the J call TRBJ2-5; 8 nucleotides align to TRBD1. With V trimmed by 7 bases and J by 5 bases, 6 bases remained unmatched. Germline V gives CDR1 MNHEY, CDR2 SVGAGI. CDR3 length: 13 amino acids. CDR3: CASNSDRDETQYF. Written as DNA, the CDR3 is TGTGCCAGCAATTCGGACAGGGACGAGACCCAGTACTTC.

This clonotype turned up a few times. This chain joins TRBV29-1 and TRBJ2-7; TRBD2 matches 7 bases. CDR3 length: 13 amino acids. CDR1 is SQVTM and CDR2 is ANQGSEA in the germline V gene. V lost 7 bases and J lost 5; bases outside the gene matches: 11. CDR3 sequence reads: CSGTDTSANEQYF. CDR3 in DNA: TGCAGCGGGACGGATACTAGCGCTAACGAGCAGTACTTC.

This chain links TRBV4-1 with TRBJ2-5; 12 positions agree with TRBD2. CDR1 is MGHRA, CDR2 YSYEKL, per germline. The V and J ends lost 5 bases and 4 bases, in that order; junction bases with no gene match: 5. The length of the CDR3 is 15 residues. The CDR3 loop is CASSYSSGGAETQYF. The CDR3 DNA follows: TGCGCCAGCAGCTACTCTAGCGGGGGGGCAGAGACCCAGTACTTC.

This clonotype has more than one count but fewer than ten. This chain uses TRBV7-2 with TRBJ2-1, with D possibly matching TRBD2 (5 bases). The V gene's germline CDR1 is SGHTA and CDR2 FQGNSA. The CDR3 contains 15 residues. Trimming removed 5 bases from V and 4 bases from J, with 15 bases in between. The DNA for the CDR3 is TGTGCCAGCAGCCCACGTATTACGGGATACAATGAGCAGTTCTTC. The encoded protein is CASSPRITGYNEQFF.

This clonotype was detected only a few times. The chain links TRBV9 to TRBJ2-1, with D perhaps TRBD1 (6 bases). Trimming cost V 4 bases and J 8 bases, with 25 bases left between them. Germline V gives CDR1 SGDLS, CDR2 YYNGEE. The CDR3 spans 17 residues. CDR3 sequence (DNA): TGTGCCAGCAGCTTCCCCCGGGGACACCTGGGGAAGGATGAGCAGTTCTTC. Its translation: CASSFPRGHLGKDEQFF. The full variable domain, with the rest looked up from reference TRBV9 and TRBJ2-1, is DSGVTQTPKHLITATGQRVTLRCSPRSGDLSVYWYQQSLDQGLQFLIQYYNGEERAKGNILERFSAQQFPDLHSELNLSSLELGDSALYFCASSFPRGHLGKDEQFFGPGTRLTVL.

The J gene is TRBJ2-3, the V gene TRBV11-2; D is unresolved. There are 18 residues in the CDR3. Germline V lookup: CDR1 SGHAT, CDR2 FQNNGV. The germline V and J ends were trimmed by 3 bases and 1 base, with 20 bases remaining between them. The CDR3 DNA is TGTGCCAGCAGCTTCCCCCGTGAGTCGTCAGTTCGCACAGATACGCAGTATTTT. Its translation is CASSFPRESSVRTDTQYF.

The table lists this clonotype with a few counts. V and J are TRBV4-1 and TRBJ1-1; D might be TRBD1 (5 bases). This CDR3 has 16 residues. Looked up from germline, CDR1 is MGHRA and CDR2 is YSYEKL. The V end was cut by 0 bases, the J end by 0 bases, with 11 bases between. CDR3 amino acids: CASSQDRGAMNTEAFF. CDR3 DNA sequence: TGCGCCAGCAGCCAAGATCGCGGGGCTATGAACACTGAAGCTTTCTTT.

In this sample, this clonotype turned up a few times. J is TRBJ1-2 and V is TRBV3-1, with no clear D. Trimming removed 4 bases at V and 1 base at J, with 16 bases between. The germline gives CDR1 LGHDT, CDR2 YNNKEL (reference sequence). CDR3 length equals 16 residues. CDR3 bases: TGTGCCAGCAGCCTATCCGACATGATCTATAACTATGGCTACACCTTC. As protein: CASSLSDMIYNYGYTF.

This clonotype was seen only a few times. V is TRBV7-2 and J is TRBJ2-7, with 9 bases identical to TRBD2. The V segment lost 4 bases and the J segment 2 bases; nucleotides outside the gene matches: 12. From germline, CDR1 is SGHTA and CDR2 FQGNSA. CDR3 size: 17 residues. CDR3: CASSSPYSGSRAYEQYF. In nucleotides, the CDR3 is TGTGCCAGCAGCTCGCCCTATAGCGGGAGTCGGGCCTACGAGCAGTACTTC.